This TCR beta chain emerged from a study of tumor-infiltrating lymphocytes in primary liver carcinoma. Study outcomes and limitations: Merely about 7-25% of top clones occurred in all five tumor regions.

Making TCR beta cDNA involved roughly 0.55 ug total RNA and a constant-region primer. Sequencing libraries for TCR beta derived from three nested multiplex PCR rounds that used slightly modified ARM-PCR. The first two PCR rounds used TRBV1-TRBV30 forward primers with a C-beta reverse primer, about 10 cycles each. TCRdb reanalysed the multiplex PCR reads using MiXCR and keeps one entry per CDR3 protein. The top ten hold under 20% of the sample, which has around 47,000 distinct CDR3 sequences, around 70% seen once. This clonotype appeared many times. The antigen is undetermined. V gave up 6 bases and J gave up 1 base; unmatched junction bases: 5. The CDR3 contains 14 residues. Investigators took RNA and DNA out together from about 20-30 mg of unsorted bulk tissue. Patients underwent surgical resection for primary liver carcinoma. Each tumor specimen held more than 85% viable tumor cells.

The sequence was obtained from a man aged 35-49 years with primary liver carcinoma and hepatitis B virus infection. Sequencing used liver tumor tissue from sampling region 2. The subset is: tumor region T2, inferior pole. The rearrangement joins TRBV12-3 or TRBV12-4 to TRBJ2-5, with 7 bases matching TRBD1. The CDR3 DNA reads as TGTGCCAGCAGCTCTGACAGGGCCCAAGAGACCCAGTACTTC. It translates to CASSSDRAQETQYF.